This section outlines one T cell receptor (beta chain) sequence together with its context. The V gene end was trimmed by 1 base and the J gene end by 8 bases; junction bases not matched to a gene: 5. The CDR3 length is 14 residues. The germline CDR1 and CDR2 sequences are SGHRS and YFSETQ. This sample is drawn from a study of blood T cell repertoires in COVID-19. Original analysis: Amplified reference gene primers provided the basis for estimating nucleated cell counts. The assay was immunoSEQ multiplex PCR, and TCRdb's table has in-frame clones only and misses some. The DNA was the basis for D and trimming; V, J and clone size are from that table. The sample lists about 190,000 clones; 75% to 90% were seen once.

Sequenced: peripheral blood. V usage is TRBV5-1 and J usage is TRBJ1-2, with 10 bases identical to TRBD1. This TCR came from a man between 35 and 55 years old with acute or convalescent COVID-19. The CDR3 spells CASSLSGTGVGYTF. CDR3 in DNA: TGCGCCAGCAGCTTGTCCGGGACAGGGGTAGGCTACACCTTC.